The 2 T cell receptor beta chains presented below share a single source sample, sequenced in a study of blood T cells in healthy people across ages. For the second PCR, which ran for about 7 to 11 cycles, a sample-barcoded 5' primer and a J-beta primer mix were used. TCRdb re-called the 5' RACE reads through MiXCR, storing one row per CDR3 protein. Found here are hundreds of thousands of distinct CDR3 sequences, 45% to 50% of them singletons; the top ten hold roughly 30%. Material: blood. These receptors all come from a woman in her fifties or sixties in good health.

The CDR3, as DNA: TGTGCCAGCAGCTTAGACGGACTAGCCTACAATGAGCAGTTCTTC. This codes for CASSLDGLAYNEQFF. This sequence joins TRBV7-9 and TRBJ2-1; TRBD2 matches 7 bases. J was trimmed by 2 bases and V by 1 base; bases with no gene match: 2. CDR3 length equals 15 residues. Looked up from germline, CDR1 is SEHNR and CDR2 is FQNEAQ (reference sequence).

The rearrangement joins TRBV18 to TRBJ1-1; maybe TRBD1 (5 bases). The germline V gene encodes CDR1 KGHSH and CDR2 LQKENI. The CDR3 spans 15 residues. V dropped 6 bases and J dropped 6 bases, with 20 bases sitting between them. The CDR3 DNA is TGTGCCAGCTCTCGACGGGACTCTTTTCTTGCTGAAGCTTTCTTT. Translating gives CASSRRDSFLAEAFF. The full variable domain, its missing parts supplied by reference TRBV18 and TRBJ1-1, is NAGVMQNPRHLVRRRGQEARLRCSPMKGHSHVYWYRQLPEEGLKFMVYLQKENIIDESGMPKERFSAEFPKEGPSILRIQQVVRGDSAAYFCASSRRDSFLAEAFFGQGTRLTVV.